A selection of T cell receptor beta chains follows, all from one sample in a study of cytomegalovirus exposure and HLA in healthy donors. Some clones are missing from TCRdb's copy, which holds only in-frame ones; the method was immunoSEQ multiplex PCR. The listing contains over 110,000 clones. Material: PBMCs. These receptors came from a male donor in good health and CMV-seronegative. The CDR3 runs from the conserved cysteine through the conserved F or W. The D gene is left open where the match is weak.

d_gene,v_gene,j_gene,CDR3aa,CDR3nt
.,TRBV5-1,TRBJ1-4,CASSFQSWGGNEKLFF,TGCGCCAGCAGCTTTCAGTCATGGGGGGGGAATGAAAAACTGTTTTTT
TRBD2,TRBV7-3,TRBJ2-7,CASSPTGTSGGREQYF,TGTGCCAGCAGCCCAACCGGGACTAGCGGGGGTCGGGAGCAGTACTTC
TRBD2,TRBV5-4,TRBJ2-1,CASSLPGLASNEQFF,TGTGCCAGCAGCTTACCGGGACTAGCGAGTAATGAGCAGTTCTTC
TRBD1,TRBV5-6,TRBJ2-7,CASSFRGTAYEQYF,TGTGCCAGCAGCTTTCGAGGGACAGCCTACGAGCAGTACTTC
TRBD1,TRBV10-2,TRBJ2-5,CAATPLRDRQETQYF,TGCGCCGCCACACCCCTGAGGGACAGACAAGAGACCCAGTACTTC
TRBD2,TRBV19,TRBJ2-5,CASSARTSGDPQETQYF,TGTGCCAGTAGTGCCCGGACTAGCGGGGACCCCCAAGAGACCCAGTACTTC
.,TRBV19,TRBJ1-1,CASSIDTVNTEAFF,TGTGCCAGTAGTATAGACACGGTGAACACTGAAGCTTTCTTT
TRBD2,TRBV4-2,TRBJ2-1,CASSPGGEQFF,TGTGCCAGCAGCCCGGGGGGGGAGCAGTTCTTC
.,TRBV6-5,TRBJ1-1,CASNHKNTEAFF,TGTGCCAGCAACCACAAGAACACTGAAGCTTTCTTT
TRBD1,TRBV18,TRBJ2-5,CASSPTGVQETQYF,TGTGCCAGCTCACCAACAGGGGTCCAAGAGACCCAGTACTTC
.,TRBV7-2,TRBJ1-1,CASNRGGGQNTEAFF,TGTGCCAGCAACAGAGGGGGTGGGCAGAACACTGAAGCTTTCTTT
.,TRBV10-2,TRBJ2-3,CAGSGTYFPGSTDTQYF,TGCGCCGGCTCCGGGACTTACTTCCCGGGTAGCACAGATACGCAGTATTTT
.,TRBV9,TRBJ2-1,CASSPRGLGEQFF,TGTGCCAGCAGCCCTCGGGGGTTAGGTGAGCAGTTCTTC
.,TRBV10-1,TRBJ2-1,CASGRDYNEQFF,TGCGCCAGCGGGCGGGATTACAATGAGCAGTTCTTC
.,TRBV12-2,TRBJ1-1,CASRWIDKRAFF,TGTGCAAGTCGCTGGATCGACAAAAGGGCTTTCTTT
TRBD1,TRBV27,TRBJ1-2,CASRRTGQYGYTF,TGTGCCAGCAGGCGGACAGGGCAATATGGCTACACCTTC
.,TRBV7-9,TRBJ2-5,CASSLGQSQETQYF,TGTGCCAGCAGCTTAGGACAGTCCCAAGAGACCCAGTACTTC
TRBD2,TRBV30,TRBJ2-7,CAWSNPRGGWYEQYF,TGTGCCTGGAGTAACCCGCGGGGGGGCTGGTACGAGCAGTACTTC
.,TRBV7-2,TRBJ2-3,CASSLDGSGLTDTQYF,TGTGCCAGCAGCTTAGATGGCAGCGGGCTCACAGATACGCAGTATTTT
TRBD1,TRBV4-1,TRBJ1-5,CASSPEGQGRQPQHF,TGCGCCAGCAGCCCGGAGGGACAGGGTCGTCAGCCCCAGCATTTT
TRBD1,TRBV28,TRBJ1-2,CASSGIRQGVGYGYTF,TGTGCCAGCAGTGGGATACGACAGGGGGTTGGATACGGCTACACCTTC
.,TRBV5-4,TRBJ1-1,CASSPTGTEAFF,TGTGCCAGCAGTCCGACAGGAACTGAAGCTTTCTTT
.,TRBV12-5,TRBJ1-1,CASGLVGELNTEAFF,TGTGCTAGTGGTTTGGTAGGGGAATTGAACACTGAAGCTTTCTTT
.,TRBV30,TRBJ1-5,CAWSGGTNQPQHF,TGTGCCTGGAGTGGAGGGACAAATCAGCCCCAGCATTTT
TRBD1,TRBV4-3,TRBJ2-1,CASSQARGQGAGNEQFF,TGCGCCAGCAGCCAAGCCCGGGGACAGGGGGCTGGGAATGAGCAGTTCTTC
.,TRBV18,TRBJ2-1,CASSPQRMLYNEQFF,TGTGCCAGCTCACCCCAGCGAATGCTCTACAATGAGCAGTTCTTC
.,TRBV5-1,TRBJ2-7,CASIPLPGQPSYEQYF,TGCGCCAGCATCCCGCTTCCCGGACAGCCCTCCTACGAGCAGTACTTC
.,TRBV6-5,TRBJ1-1,CASSYAGASTEAFF,TGTGCCAGCAGTTACGCAGGGGCTAGCACTGAAGCTTTCTTT
TRBD1,TRBV9,TRBJ1-1,CASSVEGQGYTEAFF,TGTGCCAGCAGCGTAGAGGGACAGGGGTACACTGAAGCTTTCTTT
.,TRBV30,TRBJ1-5,CAPSARDTTFYSNQPQHF,TGTGCCCCCAGCGCCCGGGACACGACTTTTTATAGCAATCAGCCCCAGCATTTT
.,TRBV6-5,TRBJ1-2,CASSYQGLWGYTF,TGTGCCAGCAGTTACCAGGGGCTTTGGGGCTACACCTTC
.,TRBV7-8,TRBJ2-7,CASSLSYEQYF,TGTGCCAGCAGCCTCTCCTACGAGCAGTACTTC
.,TRBV6-5,TRBJ1-2,CASSESGGYTF,TGTGCCAGCAGTGAGAGTGGTGGCTACACCTTC
TRBD2,TRBV5-4,TRBJ2-7,CASSSAGLAYEQYF,TGTGCCAGCAGCTCAGCGGGGTTGGCCTACGAGCAGTACTTC
TRBD2,TRBV7-8,TRBJ2-7,CASSLVIRGGAYEQYF,TGTGCCAGCAGCTTAGTAATTCGGGGGGGAGCCTACGAGCAGTACTTC
.,TRBV7-8,TRBJ1-1,CASSLVQGRLNTEAFF,TGTGCCAGCAGCCTCGTGCAGGGGCGACTGAACACTGAAGCTTTCTTT
.,TRBV7-9,TRBJ1-1,CASGSTTVMNTEAFF,TGTGCCAGCGGTTCCACGACAGTCATGAACACTGAAGCTTTCTTT
.,TRBV9,TRBJ2-2,CASSEKGVGTGELFF,TGTGCCAGCAGCGAGAAGGGAGTAGGCACCGGGGAGCTGTTTTTT
.,TRBV7-2,TRBJ1-1,CASSLRTGEAFF,TGTGCCAGCAGCTTAAGAACAGGTGAAGCTTTCTTT
TRBD2,TRBV7-2,TRBJ2-3,CASSLDRLAGTTDTQYF,TGTGCCAGCAGCTTAGATCGGCTAGCGGGGACCACAGATACGCAGTATTTT
.,TRBV9,TRBJ1-5,CASSVGGGYNQPQHF,TGTGCCAGCAGCGTAGGAGGAGGATACAATCAGCCCCAGCATTTT
.,TRBV9,TRBJ1-5,CASSFGNSNQPQHF,TGTGCCAGCAGCTTCGGGAATAGCAATCAGCCCCAGCATTTT
.,TRBV18,TRBJ1-5,CASSSRGPINQPQHF,TGTGCCAGCTCATCGAGAGGCCCTATCAATCAGCCCCAGCATTTT
.,TRBV15,TRBJ1-5,CATSSRALQPQHF,TGTGCCACCAGCTCTAGAGCGTTACAGCCCCAGCATTTT
.,TRBV5-5,TRBJ1-6,CASSWWAVGADNNSPLHF,TGTGCCAGCAGCTGGTGGGCGGTAGGGGCGGACAATAATTCACCCCTCCACTTT
TRBD2,TRBV6-6,TRBJ2-3,CASSARLAGSPDTQYF,TGTGCCAGCAGTGCCAGACTAGCAGGTAGCCCAGATACGCAGTATTTT
TRBD1,TRBV28,TRBJ1-1,CASSSRTGFAKAFF,TGTGCCAGCAGTTCCAGGACAGGCTTCGCGAAGGCTTTCTTT
TRBD1,TRBV27,TRBJ1-6,CASSSGGVASPLHF,TGTGCCAGCAGTTCAGGGGGTGTTGCTTCACCCCTCCACTTT
.,TRBV10-3,TRBJ2-7,CAVSLVSDGEQYF,TGTGCCGTCTCACTAGTTAGCGACGGCGAGCAGTACTTC
TRBD1,TRBV6-1,TRBJ1-4,CASSGPGQGNEKLFF,TGTGCCAGCAGTGGACCGGGACAGGGTAATGAAAAACTGTTTTTT
TRBD1,TRBV5-1,TRBJ2-7,CASSPGQKLPYEQYF,TGCGCCAGCAGCCCGGGACAGAAACTCCCCTACGAGCAGTACTTC
.,TRBV23-1,TRBJ1-1,CASSQSGAREETEAFF,TGCGCCAGCAGTCAATCGGGGGCCAGGGAAGAGACTGAAGCTTTCTTT